Detailed here is one TCR beta chain. Its matching antigen is unknown. The data originate from a study of response to subunit inactivated influenza vaccine. Study-level points and caveats: Every seasonal influenza vaccination brings in few new T cells, the authors suggested.

The V gene end was trimmed by 6 bases and the J gene end by 5 bases; junction bases not matched to a gene: 5. The CDR3 totals 12 residues. Germline V gene data show CDR1 as SGHRS and CDR2 as YFSETQ. TCRdb fed the RT-PCR reads into MiXCR, producing one record per CDR3 protein. This table holds under 500,000 distinct CDR3 sequences, approximately 11% found once. The chain recombines TRBV5-1 with TRBJ2-7; TRBD2 agrees at 7 bases. The sample was PBMCs from blood, taken roughly 46 days after vaccination. The source of this sequence is a man aged 45-65 years who received an inactivated influenza vaccine. DNA for the CDR3: TGCGCCAGCAATGGGGGAGGGCACGAGCAGTACTTC. Translated, it gives CASNGGGHEQYF.